This is a list of T cell receptor beta chains from one sample in a study of CD8 T cells in ankylosing spondylitis. TCRdb independently ran MiXCR on the 5' RACE reads; one entry per CDR3 protein. This sample has under 950,000 distinct CDR3 sequences, with under 20% found just once. What was sequenced was blood, either unsorted or a sorted T cell fraction (not recorded which). These receptors were obtained from a male donor with ankylosing spondylitis. The CDR3 runs from the conserved cysteine through the conserved F or W. Fields, in order: V gene, clone size, J gene, D gene, CDR3 protein, CDR3 DNA. D genes are given only for firm matches. Rows may omit the clone size; those that give it use once, few, many or a size class.

TRBV7-6	-	TRBJ2-2	-	CASSTSHGTPNTGELFF	TGTGCCAGCAGCACGAGCCACGGGACACCGAACACCGGGGAGCTGTTTTTT
TRBV15	-	TRBJ2-3	TRBD1	CATSRTGDPITDTQYF	TGTGCCACCAGCAGGACAGGGGACCCCATCACAGATACGCAGTATTTT
TRBV7-9	few	TRBJ2-2	-	CASSFRAQGGELFF	TGTGCCAGCAGCTTTCGAGCACAGGGCGGGGAGCTGTTTTTT
TRBV6-1	-	TRBJ2-7	TRBD2	CASSFGTSDGYEQYF	TGTGCCAGCAGCTTCGGGACTAGCGATGGCTACGAGCAGTACTTC
TRBV3-1	-	TRBJ1-2	-	CASSQVPGDYGYTF	TGTGCCAGCAGCCAAGTGCCGGGGGACTATGGCTACACCTTC
TRBV5-1	few	TRBJ2-5	-	CASSFGSAQETQYF	TGCGCCAGCAGCTTTGGGTCTGCGCAAGAGACCCAGTACTTC
TRBV20-1	-	TRBJ2-3	-	CSGRGSTDTQYF	TGCAGTGGGCGGGGCAGCACAGATACGCAGTATTTT
TRBV3-1	-	TRBJ2-5	TRBD2	CASSFGLARTQYF	TGTGCCAGCAGCTTCGGACTAGCGAGGACCCAGTACTTC
TRBV6-2/TRBV6-3	-	TRBJ2-7	-	CASSYSSGGQYF	TGTGCCAGCAGTTACTCGTCAGGAGGACAGTACTTC
TRBV12-3/TRBV12-4	-	TRBJ2-7	TRBD1	CASSLLGRDSEQYF	TGTGCCAGCAGTTTATTGGGTAGGGACAGCGAGCAGTACTTC
TRBV12-3/TRBV12-4	-	TRBJ1-5	-	CASSFRGGNSNQPQHF	TGTGCCAGCAGTTTCCGGGGGGGGAATAGCAATCAGCCCCAGCATTTT
TRBV20-1	-	TRBJ2-7	-	CSAARGSTYEQYF	TGCAGTGCCGCCAGGGGTAGTACCTACGAGCAGTACTTC
TRBV5-1	-	TRBJ2-5	TRBD2	CASSFGSGSLETQYF	TGCGCCAGCAGCTTTGGAAGCGGGAGTTTGGAGACCCAGTACTTC
TRBV5-1	few	TRBJ2-5	TRBD2	CASSQTSGITRRETQYF	TGCGCCAGCAGTCAGACTAGCGGGATCACGAGGAGAGAGACCCAGTACTTC
TRBV12-3/TRBV12-4	many	TRBJ1-2	-	CASSLGQRQNYGYTF	TGTGCCAGCAGTTTGGGGCAGCGGCAAAACTATGGCTACACCTTC
TRBV28	-	TRBJ2-3	-	CASRSNWADTQYF	TGTGCCAGCAGATCAAATTGGGCAGATACGCAGTATTTT
TRBV6-1	-	TRBJ2-3	TRBD2	CASSKGGSGRAWTDTQYF	TGTGCCAGCAGCAAAGGGGGTAGCGGGAGGGCGTGGACAGATACGCAGTATTTT
TRBV4-2	-	TRBJ2-7	TRBD2	CASSQEPGLAAYEQYF	TGTGCCAGCAGCCAAGAGCCGGGACTAGCGGCCTACGAGCAGTACTTC
TRBV5-1	-	TRBJ2-7	-	CATRTALGGNEQYF	TGCGCCACGAGGACGGCGCTTGGTGGGAACGAGCAGTACTTC
TRBV12-3/TRBV12-4	few	TRBJ2-7	-	CASSFGSYYEQYF	TGTGCCAGCAGTTTTGGCTCCTACTACGAGCAGTACTTC
TRBV7-9	-	TRBJ2-1	-	CASSLARGRGILNEQFF	TGTGCCAGCAGCTTAGCCCGGGGGCGGGGGATTCTCAATGAGCAGTTCTTC
TRBV5-5	-	TRBJ2-7	TRBD1	CASSHRQGALYGDEQYF	TGTGCCAGCAGCCACAGACAGGGGGCTCTCTATGGGGACGAGCAGTACTTC
TRBV6-1	many	TRBJ1-1	TRBD1	CASSGTGEATEAFF	TGTGCCAGCAGTGGGACAGGGGAGGCCACTGAAGCTTTCTTT
TRBV28	-	TRBJ2-1	-	CASNGLSYNEQFF	TGTGCCAGCAACGGGCTCTCCTACAATGAGCAGTTCTTC
TRBV7-2	few	TRBJ2-1	TRBD2	CASSFRTGLVIWNEQFF	TGTGCCAGCAGCTTTAGAACGGGACTAGTCATTTGGAATGAGCAGTTCTTC
TRBV3-1	few	TRBJ2-5	TRBD2	CASSQVVAGGLSLKTQYF	TGTGCCAGCAGCCAAGTGGTAGCGGGGGGTCTCTCGCTGAAGACCCAGTACTTC
TRBV4-1	-	TRBJ2-1	-	CASSQDLGQTWQFF	TGCGCCAGCAGCCAAGATTTAGGGCAGACCTGGCAGTTCTTC
TRBV14	-	TRBJ1-3	TRBD1	CASSVNRDSPGNTIYF	TGTGCCAGCAGCGTCAACCGGGACAGCCCTGGAAACACCATATATTTT
TRBV20-1	few	TRBJ2-3	-	CSARDFGGITDTQYF	TGCAGTGCTAGAGATTTTGGCGGGATCACAGATACGCAGTATTTT
TRBV4-1	-	TRBJ1-2	TRBD1	CASSPQLQQGARGYTF	TGCGCCAGCAGCCCCCAACTACAACAGGGGGCGAGGGGCTACACCTTC
TRBV18	few	TRBJ2-7	-	CASSLPSSGGGEQYF	TGTGCCAGCTCACTCCCCTCCAGCGGAGGGGGCGAGCAGTACTTC
TRBV6-1	few	TRBJ2-3	TRBD2	CASTRSGKVDTQYF	TGTGCCAGCACCCGTAGCGGGAAGGTAGATACGCAGTATTTT
TRBV12-3/TRBV12-4	-	TRBJ2-1	-	CASSLRQILINEQFF	TGTGCCAGCAGTTTAAGGCAGATACTTATCAATGAGCAGTTCTTC
TRBV20-1	-	TRBJ1-1	TRBD1	CSARTGGGVNTEAFF	TGCAGTGCCAGGACAGGGGGCGGCGTGAACACTGAAGCTTTCTTT
TRBV11-1	-	TRBJ2-1	TRBD2	CASSLIRGGLAGPFSYNEQFF	TGTGCCAGCAGCTTAATCAGAGGGGGACTAGCGGGACCCTTCTCCTACAATGAGCAGTTCTTC
TRBV12-3/TRBV12-4	-	TRBJ2-5	-	CASSSSVEPPETQYF	TGTGCCAGCAGTTCGTCAGTGGAACCCCCAGAGACCCAGTACTTC
TRBV6-2/TRBV6-3	few	TRBJ1-2	TRBD1	CASSPSPTGAYYGYTF	TGTGCCAGCAGCCCATCACCCACAGGGGCCTACTATGGCTACACCTTC
TRBV29-1	-	TRBJ2-3	TRBD1	CSVQGVKSAPDTQYF	TGCAGCGTGCAGGGGGTCAAAAGCGCTCCAGATACGCAGTATTTT
TRBV6-1	few	TRBJ2-1	-	CASSRGPPSSYNEQFF	TGTGCCAGCAGTCGAGGGCCTCCGAGCTCCTACAATGAGCAGTTCTTC
TRBV9	-	TRBJ2-1	-	CASSLTGNSYNEQFF	TGTGCCAGCAGCCTAACAGGGAACTCCTACAATGAGCAGTTCTTC
TRBV20-1	-	TRBJ1-1	-	CSARPLGTNTEAFF	TGCAGTGCCCGACCATTAGGGACCAACACTGAAGCTTTCTTT
TRBV5-1	-	TRBJ1-2	-	CASSSTAGSGGYTF	TGCGCCAGCAGCTCGACCGCGGGGTCTGGTGGCTACACCTTC
TRBV12-3/TRBV12-4	few	TRBJ1-1	-	CASSSQSHATEAFF	TGTGCCAGCAGTTCGCAGAGTCATGCCACTGAAGCTTTCTTT
TRBV10-3	few	TRBJ1-1	-	CAISESMAEEAFF	TGTGCCATCAGTGAGTCGATGGCAGAGGAAGCTTTCTTT
TRBV5-1	-	TRBJ1-3	TRBD1	CASSPTSAGTAVGNTIYF	TGCGCCAGCAGCCCTACAAGCGCCGGGACAGCCGTCGGAAACACCATATATTTT
TRBV2	few	TRBJ1-1	-	CASSERRTNTEAFF	TGTGCCAGCAGTGAAAGGCGGACGAACACTGAAGCTTTCTTT
TRBV24-1	few	TRBJ1-5	TRBD1	CATSDAGTGYNQPQHF	TGTGCCACCAGTGATGCCGGGACAGGCTACAATCAGCCCCAGCATTTT
TRBV12-3/TRBV12-4	-	TRBJ2-1	TRBD1	CASSPRTGTDEQFF	TGTGCCAGCAGTCCTCGGACAGGGACAGATGAGCAGTTCTTC
TRBV11-1	-	TRBJ1-4	-	CASSLWLGEKLFF	TGTGCCAGCAGCTTATGGCTCGGGGAAAAACTGTTTTTT
TRBV20-1	-	TRBJ2-7	-	CSAPRGRDREQYF	TGCAGTGCTCCGCGAGGTCGGGACCGGGAGCAGTACTTC
TRBV12-3/TRBV12-4	-	TRBJ2-2	TRBD2	CASSFPGLAGTGELFF	TGTGCCAGCAGTTTCCCGGGACTAGCGGGGACCGGGGAGCTGTTTTTT